This T cell receptor beta chain was identified during a study of graft-versus-host responses after intestinal transplantation. Study-wide findings and caveats: Detected in recipient marrow were GvH clones, some of which were first observed in ileum or blood. Individuals carrying graft-donor T cell macrochimerism showed high graft-versus-host to host-versus-graft clonal ratios in allografts.

With respect to this clone: No antigen is known for it.

The CDR3 is 13 amino acids. Trimming took 9 bases from V and 1 from J; bases not matched to a gene: 5. Germline CDR1 MNHEY, CDR2 SMNVEV (reference sequence). Only in-frame clones appear in the TCRdb table, and some are missing; sequencing was by immunoSEQ multiplex PCR. The data show tens of thousands of clones, with 85% to 95% seen just once and around 0.54% held by the top ten. The clonotype was recovered from a human donor who received an intestinal transplant. This rearrangement joins TRBV27 to TRBJ2-7; TRBD1 matches 8 bases. This specimen was unstimulated CD8+ T cells sorted from spleen or lymph node cells, taken before intestinal transplant. This CDR3 is CASTGTGSYEQYF. CDR3 sequence (DNA): TGTGCCAGTACCGGGACAGGATCCTACGAGCAGTACTTC.